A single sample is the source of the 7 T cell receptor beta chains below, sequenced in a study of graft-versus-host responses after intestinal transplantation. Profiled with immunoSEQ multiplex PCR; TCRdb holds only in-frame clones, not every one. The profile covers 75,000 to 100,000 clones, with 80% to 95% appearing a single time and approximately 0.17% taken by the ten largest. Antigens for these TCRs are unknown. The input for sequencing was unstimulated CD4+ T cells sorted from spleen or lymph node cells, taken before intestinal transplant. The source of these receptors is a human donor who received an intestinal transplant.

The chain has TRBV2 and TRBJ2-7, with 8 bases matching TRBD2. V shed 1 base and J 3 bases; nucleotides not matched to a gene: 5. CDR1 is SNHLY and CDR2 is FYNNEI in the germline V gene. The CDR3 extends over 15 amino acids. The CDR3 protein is CASSEEGTSFYEQYF. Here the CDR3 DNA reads TGTGCCAGCAGTGAAGAGGGGACTAGTTTCTACGAGCAGTACTTC.

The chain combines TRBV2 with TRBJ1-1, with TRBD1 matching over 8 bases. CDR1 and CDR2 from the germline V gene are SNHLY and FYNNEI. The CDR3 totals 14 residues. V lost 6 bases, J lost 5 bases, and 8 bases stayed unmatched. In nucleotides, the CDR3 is TGTGCCAGCAGGGTGGACAGGGATGGAACTGAAGCTTTCTTT. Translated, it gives CASRVDRDGTEAFF.

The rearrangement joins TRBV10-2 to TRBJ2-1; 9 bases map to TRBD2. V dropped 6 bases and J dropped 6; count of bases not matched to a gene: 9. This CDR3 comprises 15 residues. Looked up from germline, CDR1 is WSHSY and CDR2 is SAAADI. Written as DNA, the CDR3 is TGCGCCAGCAGAGAGACTAGCGGACTACCCAATGAGCAGTTCTTC. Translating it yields CASRETSGLPNEQFF.

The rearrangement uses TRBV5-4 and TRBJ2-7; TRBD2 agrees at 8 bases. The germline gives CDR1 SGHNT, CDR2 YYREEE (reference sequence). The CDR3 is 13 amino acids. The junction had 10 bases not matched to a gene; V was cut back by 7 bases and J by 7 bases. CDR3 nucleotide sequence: TGTGCCAGCTCCGTACTAGCGGCTGAAGAGCAGTACTTC. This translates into CASSVLAAEEQYF.

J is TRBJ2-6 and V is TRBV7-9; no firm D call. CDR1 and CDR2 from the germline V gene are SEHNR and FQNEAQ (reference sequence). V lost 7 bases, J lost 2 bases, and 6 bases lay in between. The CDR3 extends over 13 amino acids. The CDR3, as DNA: TGTGCCAGCACACGGGCTGGGGCCAACGTCCTGACTTTC. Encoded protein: CASTRAGANVLTF.

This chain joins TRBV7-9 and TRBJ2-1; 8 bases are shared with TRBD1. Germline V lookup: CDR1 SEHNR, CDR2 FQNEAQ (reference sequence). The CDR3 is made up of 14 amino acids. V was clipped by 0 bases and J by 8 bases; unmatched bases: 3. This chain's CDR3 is CASSLADRAHEQFF. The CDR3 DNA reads TGTGCCAGCAGCTTAGCGGACAGGGCCCATGAGCAGTTCTTC.

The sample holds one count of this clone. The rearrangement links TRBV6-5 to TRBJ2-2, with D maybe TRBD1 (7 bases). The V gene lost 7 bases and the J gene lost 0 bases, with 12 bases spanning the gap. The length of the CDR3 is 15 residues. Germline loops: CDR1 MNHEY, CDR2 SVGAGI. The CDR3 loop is CASIAGQPNTGELFF. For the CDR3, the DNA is TGTGCCAGCATCGCGGGACAGCCGAACACCGGGGAGCTGTTTTTT.